The present T cell receptor beta chain was sequenced within a study of response to subunit inactivated influenza vaccine. TCRdb ran MiXCR on the RT-PCR reads and lists one entry per CDR3 protein. The table has about 540,000 distinct CDR3 sequences, under 25% seen once; the top ten hold 2.5% to 3%. The junction had 4 bases not matched to a gene; V was cut back by 1 base and J by 5 bases. The CDR3 contains 14 residues. This sample also appeared in a second study, on T cells expressing NK-cell markers. That paper notes: It was by 5'RACE template switching with UMIs that TCR beta cDNA was made.

The receptor comes from a man in his forties or fifties who received an inactivated influenza vaccine. Sequencing used CD4+ T cells sorted from PBMCs, obtained less than 13 days after vaccination. The chain recombines TRBV12-3 or TRBV12-4 with TRBJ1-1, with 7 bases fitting TRBD1. The CDR3 DNA reads as TGTGCCAGCAGTTTAGGACTGACAGGGACTGAAGCTTTCTTT. The encoded protein is CASSLGLTGTEAFF.